This T cell receptor beta chain derives from a study of blood T cell repertoires in COVID-19. Study overall: Collection of acute and convalescent COVID-19 samples took place in the United States, Italy and Spain. T cells, B-cell-depleted T cells, or PBMCs supplied cDNA or gDNA.

Method: immunoSEQ multiplex PCR; TCRdb's copy keeps in-frame clones and lacks some. The sample has some 200,000 clones; roughly 82% are singletons. The TCR originated in a woman aged 40 to 50 who had recovered from COVID-19. Sequencing was performed on peripheral blood.

CDR3 DNA sequence: TGTGCCAGCAGCCAGCTAGCGGGGGGTCCGGAGACCCAGTACTTC. Translation gives CASSQLAGGPETQYF. The V and J genes are TRBV3-1 (or the pseudogene TRBV3-2) and TRBJ2-5; 11 bases agree with TRBD2. The CDR3 is 15 amino acids. V dropped 3 bases and J dropped 5; count of bases not matched to a gene: 5. The V gene's germline CDR1 is LGHDT and CDR2 YNNKEL (reference sequence).